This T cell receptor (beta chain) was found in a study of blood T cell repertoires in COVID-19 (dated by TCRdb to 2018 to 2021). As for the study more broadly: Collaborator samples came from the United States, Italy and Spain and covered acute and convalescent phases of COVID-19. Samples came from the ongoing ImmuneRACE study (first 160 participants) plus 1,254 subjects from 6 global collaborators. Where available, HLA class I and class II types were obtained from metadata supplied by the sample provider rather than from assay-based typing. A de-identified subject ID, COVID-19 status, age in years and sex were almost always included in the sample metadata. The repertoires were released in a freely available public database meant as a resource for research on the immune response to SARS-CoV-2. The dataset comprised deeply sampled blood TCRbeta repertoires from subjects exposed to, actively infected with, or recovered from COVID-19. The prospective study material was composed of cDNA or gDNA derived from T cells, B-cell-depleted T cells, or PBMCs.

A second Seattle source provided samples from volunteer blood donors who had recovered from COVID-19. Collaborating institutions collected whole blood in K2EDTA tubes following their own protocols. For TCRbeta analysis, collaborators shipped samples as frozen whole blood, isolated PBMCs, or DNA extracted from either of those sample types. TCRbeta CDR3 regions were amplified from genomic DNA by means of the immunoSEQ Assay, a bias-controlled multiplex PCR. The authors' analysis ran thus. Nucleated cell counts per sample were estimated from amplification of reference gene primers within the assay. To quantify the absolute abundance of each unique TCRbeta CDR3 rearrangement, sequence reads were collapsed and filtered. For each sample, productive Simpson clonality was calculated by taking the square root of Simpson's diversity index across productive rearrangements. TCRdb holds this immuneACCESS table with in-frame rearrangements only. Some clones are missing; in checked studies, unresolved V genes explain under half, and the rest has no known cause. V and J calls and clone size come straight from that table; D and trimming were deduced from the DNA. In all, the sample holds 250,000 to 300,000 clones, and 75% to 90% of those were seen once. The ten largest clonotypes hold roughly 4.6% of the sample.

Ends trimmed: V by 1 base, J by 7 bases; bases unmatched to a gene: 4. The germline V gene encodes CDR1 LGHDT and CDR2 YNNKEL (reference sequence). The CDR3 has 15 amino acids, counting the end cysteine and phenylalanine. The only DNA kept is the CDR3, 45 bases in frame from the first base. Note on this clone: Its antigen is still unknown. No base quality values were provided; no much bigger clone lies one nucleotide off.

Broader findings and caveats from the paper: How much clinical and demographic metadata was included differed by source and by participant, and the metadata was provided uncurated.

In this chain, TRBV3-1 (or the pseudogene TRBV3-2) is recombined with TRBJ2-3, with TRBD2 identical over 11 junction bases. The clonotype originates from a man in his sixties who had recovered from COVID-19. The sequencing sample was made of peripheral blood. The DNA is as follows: TGTGCCAGCAGCCAAGTTAGCGGGGGGGGAAATACGCAGTATTTT. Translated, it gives CASSQVSGGGNTQYF.